This entry lists 13 T cell receptor beta chains sequenced from one sample in a study of tumor-infiltrating lymphocytes in primary liver carcinoma. The input was about 490 ng total RNA; TCR beta cDNA was made from it with a constant-region primer. Slightly modified ARM-PCR with three nested multiplex PCR rounds yielded TCR beta libraries. The opening two PCR rounds, about 11 cycles each, paired TRBV1-TRBV30 forward primers with a C-beta reverse primer. A single record per CDR3 protein comes from TCRdb applying MiXCR to the multiplex PCR reads. The sample contains approximately 110,000 distinct CDR3 sequences, 64% of which appear only once. Co-extraction of both nucleic acids (RNA and DNA) used roughly 18-34 mg of unsorted bulk tissue. Sequencing was carried out using liver tumor tissue from sampling region 3. Subset specified: tumor region T3, left-lateral pole. Every receptor here comes from a woman aged 55-69 years with primary liver carcinoma and hepatitis B virus infection.

The chain couples TRBV29-1 to TRBJ2-7; 7 nucleotides align to TRBD1. Germline CDR1 reads SQVTM; CDR2 reads ANQGSEA. This CDR3 comprises 13 residues. The CDR3 sequence: CTARIGGEYEQYF. The CDR3 DNA sequence: TGCACTGCTAGGATAGGGGGCGAATACGAGCAGTACTTC.

With respect to this clonotype: It is likely a read error, because the conserved phenylalanine at the end of the CDR3 is missing. The chain uses TRBV11-2 and TRBJ2-7; weak D call: TRBD1 (6 bases). Looked up from germline, CDR1 is SGHAT and CDR2 is FQNNGV. The CDR3 totals 14 residues. V was cut by 5 bases and J by 7 bases, with 18 bases left in between. The CDR3 loop reads CASSPPSGASEQYP. In nucleotides, the CDR3 is TGTGCCAGCAGCCCCCCTTCAGGGGCTAGTGAGCAGTACCCC.

Notes on this clonotype: A read error may produce the germline difference seen at one junction end. The chain combines TRBV28 with TRBJ2-7; either TRBD1 or TRBD2 may fit D (5 bases each). The CDR3 is 15 residues long. Germline lookup yields CDR1 MDHEN and CDR2 SYDVKM. As DNA, the CDR3 is TGTGTCAGCAGTTTACCCGGGACGGAGGACTACGAGCAGTACTTC. Translation gives CVSSLPGTEDYEQYF.

The chain links TRBV20-1 to TRBJ2-5; 7 positions match TRBD2. CDR1 is DFQATT, CDR2 SNEGSKA, per germline (reference sequence). V trimming: 1 base; J trimming: 8 bases; junction bases outside the gene matches: 10. The CDR3 runs 14 residues. The CDR3 coding sequence is TGCAGTGCTAGAGGATTGGGGGGGTGGGATACCCAGTACTTC. Amino acids: CSARGLGGWDTQYF.

A few counts support this clonotype. The genes are TRBV10-3 and TRBJ2-2, with a weak D call TRBD2 (6 bases). CDR3 size: 13 residues. V gave up 9 bases and J gave up 3 bases, with 11 bases separating them. Germline lookup yields CDR1 ENHRY and CDR2 SYGVKD. The CDR3 protein is CAIAGDYTGELFF. The CDR3 DNA reads as TGTGCCATTGCTGGGGACTACACCGGGGAGCTGTTTTTT.

About this clonotype: Here the CDR3 omits its conserved ending phenylalanine or tryptophan, so a read error is the likely source. V is TRBV11-1 and J is TRBJ2-7, with D perhaps TRBD2 (5 bases). The CDR3 consists of 14 residues. Germline V gene sequence: CDR1 SGHAT, CDR2 FQDESV (reference sequence). The chain's CDR3 is CVSSFRAVTYEQYS. DNA for the CDR3: TGTGTCAGCAGCTTTCGAGCGGTGACCTACGAGCAGTACTCC.

The chain is built from TRBV29-1 and TRBJ2-4; perhaps TRBD1 as D (6 bases). Looked up from germline, CDR1 is SQVTM and CDR2 is ANQGSEA. V was pared by 6 bases and J by 5 bases, with 20 bases between. The CDR3 is made up of 15 amino acids. CDR3 sequence reads: CSVTPTWTAQNIQYF. CDR3 coding DNA: TGCAGCGTAACCCCCACCTGGACAGCTCAAAACATTCAGTACTTC.

The CDR3 here is CASSLEPGAVLTFSTDTQYF. DNA for the CDR3: TGCGCCAGCAGCTTGGAGCCGGGCGCCGTGTTAACCTTTAGCACAGATACGCAGTATTTT. The chain combines TRBV5-1 with TRBJ2-3; the D is unclear. The germline V gene has CDR1 SGHRS and CDR2 YFSETQ. The CDR3 has 20 amino acids. Trimming left V 0 bases short and J 0 bases short, with 23 bases between.

The sample holds many counts of this clonotype. This rearrangement joins TRBV6-2 or TRBV6-3 to TRBJ2-3, with D unclear. This CDR3 spans 15 amino acids. Germline loops: CDR1 MNHEY, CDR2 SVGEGT. V was cut by 0 bases and J by 3 bases, with 10 bases left in between. DNA for the CDR3: TGTGCCAGCAGTTACTCGTTCGCTCGAACAGATACGCAGTATTTT. Encoded protein: CASSYSFARTDTQYF.

This clonotype was recorded many times. V is TRBV28 and J is TRBJ2-2; D remains ambiguous. The CDR3 is 11 amino acids. Germline lookup yields CDR1 MDHEN and CDR2 SYDVKM. The V end was cut by 6 bases, the J end by 8 bases, with 7 bases between. CDR3 DNA sequence: TGTGCCAGCAGCCTAAGGGGGGAGCTGTTTTTT. Protein product: CASSLRGELFF. The full variable domain, with the rest looked up from reference TRBV28 and TRBJ2-2, is DVKVTQSSRYLVKRTGEKVFLECVQDMDHENMFWYRQDPGLGLRLIYFSYDVKMKEKGDIPEGYSVSREKKERFSLILESASTNQTSMYLCASSLRGELFFGEGSRLTVL.

This clonotype is labeled as medium-sized. The chain recombines TRBV6-2 or TRBV6-3 with TRBJ2-7; 7 bases fit TRBD2. With V trimmed by 5 bases and J by 3 bases, 10 bases remained unmatched. CDR1 MNHEY and CDR2 SVGEGT come from the germline V gene. This CDR3 comprises 15 residues. CDR3: CASSTPRRGIYEQYF. The CDR3 nucleotides read TGTGCCAGCAGTACCCCGCGGCGGGGGATCTACGAGCAGTACTTC.

As for this clonotype: At one end, the junction sequence differs from germline, possibly due to a read error. The chain combines TRBV4-2 with TRBJ2-7, with D maybe TRBD2 (5 bases). The CDR3 is 16 residues long. CDR1 is LGHNA and CDR2 is YNFKEQ in the germline V gene. This chain's CDR3 is CASSQEGADRSSEQYF. The DNA of the CDR3 is TGTGCCAGCAGTCAAGAGGGTGCGGACCGCTCGTCCGAGCAGTACTTC.

Notes on this clonotype: The CDR3 ends on some other residue instead of the conserved phenylalanine or tryptophan, so this is likely a read error. Because the CDR3's place on the DNA is in doubt, the DNA is left out and the CDR3 is given as listed by TCRdb. The V gene is TRBV6-5, the J gene TRBJ2-1; the D call TRBD1 from the table was never checked on the DNA. CDR1 is MNHEY and CDR2 is SVGAGI in the germline V gene. A total of 13 residues make up the CDR3, ends included. CDR3 in amino acids: CASQRGGANEHFL.